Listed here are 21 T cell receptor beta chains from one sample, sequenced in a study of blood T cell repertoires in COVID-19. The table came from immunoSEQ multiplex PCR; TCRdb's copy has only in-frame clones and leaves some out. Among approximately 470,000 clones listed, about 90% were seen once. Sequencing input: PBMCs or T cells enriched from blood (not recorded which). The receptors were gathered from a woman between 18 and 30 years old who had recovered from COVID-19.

The CDR3 protein is CASTGMNTEAFF. CDR3 bases: TGTGCCAGCACCGGGATGAACACTGAAGCTTTCTTT. The genes are TRBV28 and TRBJ1-1; D unresolved. The CDR3 totals 12 residues. Germline lookup yields CDR1 MDHEN and CDR2 SYDVKM. Trimming removed 7 bases from V and 0 bases from J, with 6 bases in between.

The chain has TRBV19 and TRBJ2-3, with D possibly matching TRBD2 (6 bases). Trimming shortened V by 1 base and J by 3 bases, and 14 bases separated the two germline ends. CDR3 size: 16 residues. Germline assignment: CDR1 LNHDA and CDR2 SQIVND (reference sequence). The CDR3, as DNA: TGTGCCAGTAGTATAGGTGGCGGGGAGATGACAGATACGCAGTATTTT. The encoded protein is CASSIGGGEMTDTQYF.

CDR3 sequence reads: CAGYGAANYGYTF. The CDR3 DNA is TGTGCTGGCTATGGGGCAGCTAACTATGGCTACACCTTC. J is TRBJ1-2 and V is TRBV30; tentative D call: TRBD1 (5 bases). Germline assignment: CDR1 GTSNPN and CDR2 SVGIG (reference sequence). The CDR3 consists of 13 residues.

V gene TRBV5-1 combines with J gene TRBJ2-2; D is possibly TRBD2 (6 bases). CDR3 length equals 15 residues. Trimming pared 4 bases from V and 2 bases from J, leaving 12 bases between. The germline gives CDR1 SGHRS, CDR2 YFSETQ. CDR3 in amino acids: CASSPGGPNTGELFF. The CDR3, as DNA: TGCGCCAGCAGCCCCGGGGGACCCAACACCGGGGAGCTGTTTTTT. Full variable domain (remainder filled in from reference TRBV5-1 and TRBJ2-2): KAGVTQTPRYLIKTRGQQVTLSCSPISGHRSVSWYQQTPGQGLQFLFEYFSETQRNKGNFPGRFSGRQFSNSRSEMNVSTLELGDSALYLCASSPGGPNTGELFFGEGSRLTVL.

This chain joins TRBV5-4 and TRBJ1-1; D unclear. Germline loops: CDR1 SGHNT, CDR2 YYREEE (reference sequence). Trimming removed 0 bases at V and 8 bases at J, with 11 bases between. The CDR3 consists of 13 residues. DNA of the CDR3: TGTGCCAGCAGCTTGGGAGGCCAACCCGAAGCTTTCTTT. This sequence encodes CASSLGGQPEAFF.

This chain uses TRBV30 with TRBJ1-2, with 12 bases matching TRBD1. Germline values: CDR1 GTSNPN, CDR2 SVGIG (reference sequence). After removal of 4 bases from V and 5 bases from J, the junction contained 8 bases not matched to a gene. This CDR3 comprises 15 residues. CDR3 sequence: CAWNGDRGRNYGYTF. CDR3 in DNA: TGTGCCTGGAATGGGGACAGGGGGCGAAATTATGGCTACACCTTC.

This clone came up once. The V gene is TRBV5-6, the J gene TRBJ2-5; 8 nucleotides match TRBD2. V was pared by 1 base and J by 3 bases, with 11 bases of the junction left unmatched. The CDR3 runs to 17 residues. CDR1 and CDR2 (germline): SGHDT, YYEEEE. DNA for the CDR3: TGTGCCAGCAGCTTGTTCGGGTCATCGGGAGGGGAAGAGACCCAGTACTTC. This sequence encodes CASSLFGSSGGEETQYF. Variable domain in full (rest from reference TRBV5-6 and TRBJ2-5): DAGVTQSPTHLIKTRGQQVTLRCSPKSGHDTVSWYQQALGQGPQFIFQYYEEEERQRGNFPDRFSGHQFPNYSSELNVNALLLGDSALYLCASSLFGSSGGEETQYFGPGTRLLVL.

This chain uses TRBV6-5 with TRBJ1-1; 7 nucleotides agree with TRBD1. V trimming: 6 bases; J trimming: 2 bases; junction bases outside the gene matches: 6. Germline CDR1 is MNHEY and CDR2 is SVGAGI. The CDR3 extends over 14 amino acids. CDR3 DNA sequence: TGTGCCAGCAGGATAGGGACAGTTAACACTGAAGCTTTCTTT. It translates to CASRIGTVNTEAFF.

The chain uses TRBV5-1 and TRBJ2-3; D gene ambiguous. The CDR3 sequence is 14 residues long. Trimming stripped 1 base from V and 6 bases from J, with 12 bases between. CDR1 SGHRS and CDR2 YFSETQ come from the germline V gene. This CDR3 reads CASSLKVSGDTQYF. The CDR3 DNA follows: TGCGCCAGCAGCTTGAAGGTATCAGGCGATACGCAGTATTTT. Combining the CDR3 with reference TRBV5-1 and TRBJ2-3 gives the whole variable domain KAGVTQTPRYLIKTRGQQVTLSCSPISGHRSVSWYQQTPGQGLQFLFEYFSETQRNKGNFPGRFSGRQFSNSRSEMNVSTLELGDSALYLCASSLKVSGDTQYFGPGTRLTVL.

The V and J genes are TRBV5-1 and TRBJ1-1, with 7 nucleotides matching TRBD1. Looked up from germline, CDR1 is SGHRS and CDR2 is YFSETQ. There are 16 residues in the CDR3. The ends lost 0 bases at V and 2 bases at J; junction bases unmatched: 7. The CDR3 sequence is CASSLEPDRVNTEAFF. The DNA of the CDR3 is TGCGCCAGCAGCTTGGAACCCGACAGGGTAAACACTGAAGCTTTCTTT. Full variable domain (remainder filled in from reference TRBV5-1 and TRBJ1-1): KAGVTQTPRYLIKTRGQQVTLSCSPISGHRSVSWYQQTPGQGLQFLFEYFSETQRNKGNFPGRFSGRQFSNSRSEMNVSTLELGDSALYLCASSLEPDRVNTEAFFGQGTRLTVV.

The CDR3 DNA reads as TGTGCCAGTAACTCGGCAGGAGGAAGTACTGAAGCTTTCTTT. It translates to CASNSAGGSTEAFF. The V gene is TRBV19, the J gene TRBJ1-1; unclear D gene. The CDR3 consists of 14 residues. Germline assignment: CDR1 LNHDA and CDR2 SQIVND (reference sequence). V was pared by 7 bases and J by 5 bases, with 17 bases between.

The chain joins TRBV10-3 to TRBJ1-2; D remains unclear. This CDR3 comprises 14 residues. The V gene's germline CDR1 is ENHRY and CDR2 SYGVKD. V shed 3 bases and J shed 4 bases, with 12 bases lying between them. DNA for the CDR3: TGTGCCATCAGTGAAAAAGTAACAGCCTATGGCTACACCTTC. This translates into CAISEKVTAYGYTF.

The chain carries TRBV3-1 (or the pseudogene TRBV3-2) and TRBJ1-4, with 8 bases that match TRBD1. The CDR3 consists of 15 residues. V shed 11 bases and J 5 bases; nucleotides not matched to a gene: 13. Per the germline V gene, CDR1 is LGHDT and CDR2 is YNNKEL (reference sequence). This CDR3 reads CACAGGPGGNEKLFF. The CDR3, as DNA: TGTGCCTGCGCAGGGGGCCCGGGAGGAAATGAAAAACTGTTTTTT.

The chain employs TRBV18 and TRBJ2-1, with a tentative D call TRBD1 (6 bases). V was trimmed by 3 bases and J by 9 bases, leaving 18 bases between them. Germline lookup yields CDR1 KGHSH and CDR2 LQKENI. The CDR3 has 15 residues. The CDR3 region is CASSPTGTTLGEQFF. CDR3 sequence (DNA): TGTGCCAGCTCACCGACAGGCACGACTTTGGGTGAGCAGTTCTTC.

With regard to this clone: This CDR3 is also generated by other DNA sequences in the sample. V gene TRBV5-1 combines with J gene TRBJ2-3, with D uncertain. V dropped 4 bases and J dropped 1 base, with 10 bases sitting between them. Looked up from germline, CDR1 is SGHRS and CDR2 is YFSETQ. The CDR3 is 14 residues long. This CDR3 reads CASSPLAGTDTQYF. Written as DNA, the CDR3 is TGCGCCAGCAGCCCACTTGCCGGCACAGATACGCAGTATTTT.

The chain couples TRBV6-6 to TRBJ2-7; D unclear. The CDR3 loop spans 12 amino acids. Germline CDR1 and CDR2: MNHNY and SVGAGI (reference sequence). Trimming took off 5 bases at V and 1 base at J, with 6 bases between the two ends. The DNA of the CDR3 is TGTGCCAGCAGTAGCCTATCCTACGAGCAGTACTTC. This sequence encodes CASSSLSYEQYF.

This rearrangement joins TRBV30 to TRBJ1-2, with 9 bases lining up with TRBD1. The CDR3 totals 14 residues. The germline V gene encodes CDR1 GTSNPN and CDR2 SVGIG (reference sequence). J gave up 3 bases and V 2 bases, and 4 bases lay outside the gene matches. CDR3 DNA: TGTGCCTGGAGTTACAGGGGGCGAGACTATGGCTACACCTTC. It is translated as CAWSYRGRDYGYTF.

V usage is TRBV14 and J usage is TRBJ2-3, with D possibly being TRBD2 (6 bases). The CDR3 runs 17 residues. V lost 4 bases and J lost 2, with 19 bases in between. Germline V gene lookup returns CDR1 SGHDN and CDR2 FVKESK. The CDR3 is CASSPFGGETPTDTQYF. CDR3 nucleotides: TGTGCCAGCAGCCCATTTGGCGGGGAGACCCCCACAGATACGCAGTATTTT.

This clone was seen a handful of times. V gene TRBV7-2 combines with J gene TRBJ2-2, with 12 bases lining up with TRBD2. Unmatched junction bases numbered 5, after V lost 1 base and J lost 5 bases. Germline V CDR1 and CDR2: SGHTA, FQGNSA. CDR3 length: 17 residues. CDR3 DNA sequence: TGTGCCAGCAGCTTAGTACTAGCGGGGGGCGGGACCGGGGAGCTGTTTTTT. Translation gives CASSLVLAGGGTGELFF.

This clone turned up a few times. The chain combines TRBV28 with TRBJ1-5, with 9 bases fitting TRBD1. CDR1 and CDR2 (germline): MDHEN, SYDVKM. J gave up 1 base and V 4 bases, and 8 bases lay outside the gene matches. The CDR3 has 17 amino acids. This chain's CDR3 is CASSSPGQGISNQPQHF. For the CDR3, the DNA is TGTGCCAGCAGTTCACCCGGACAGGGGATAAGCAATCAGCCCCAGCATTTT.

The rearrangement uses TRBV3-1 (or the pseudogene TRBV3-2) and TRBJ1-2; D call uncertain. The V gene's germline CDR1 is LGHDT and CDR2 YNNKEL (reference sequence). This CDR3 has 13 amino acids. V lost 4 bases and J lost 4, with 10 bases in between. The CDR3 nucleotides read TGTGCCAGCAGCCTACGGGAAGGCTATGGCTACACCTTC. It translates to CASSLREGYGYTF.